Below, 7 T cell receptor beta chains from the same sample are listed, as sequenced in a study of human CD8 memory T cell subsets. TCR beta libraries were made by UMI-labeled 5' RACE. TCRdb re-analyzed the 5' RACE reads; it lists each CDR3 protein once, without DNA. The listing contains some 4,100 distinct CDR3 sequences. Source material: CD8+ effector memory T cells (TEM) sorted from PBMCs. Subset: effector memory CD8 T cells, CCR7- CD45RO+ CD95+. These receptors originate from a human donor in good health.

This clonotype is identified as medium-sized (0.01 to 0.1%) from frequency. The chain recombines TRBV7-2 with TRBJ1-2. Per germline, CDR1 SGHTA and CDR2 FQGNSA. There are 13 residues in the CDR3. CDR3 region: CASSSAGSYGYTF.

This rearrangement joins TRBV28 to TRBJ2-3. CDR1 MDHEN and CDR2 SYDVKM come from the germline V gene. This CDR3 spans 13 amino acids. CDR3 loop: CASSLGNVNTQYF.

The J gene is TRBJ2-7, the V gene TRBV5-1; TCRdb's D call, TRBD1, is unchecked because there is no DNA. This CDR3 contains 14 residues. CDR1 is SGHRS and CDR2 is YFSETQ in the germline V gene. The CDR3 here is CASSLTGGGYEQYF.

The genes are TRBV4-1 and TRBJ2-7. The CDR3 is made up of 14 amino acids. Per the germline V gene, CDR1 is MGHRA and CDR2 is YSYEKL. CDR3 amino acids: CASSHDQGNYEQYF.

This clonotype is called medium-sized based on its frequency. V usage is TRBV20-1 and J usage is TRBJ1-1. The CDR3 has 14 amino acids. Germline V lookup: CDR1 DFQATT, CDR2 SNEGSKA (reference sequence). The CDR3 spells CSARRGDQNTEAFF.

This chain connects TRBV10-2 to TRBJ2-5; checking the TCRdb D call of TRBD1 is not possible without DNA. Per the germline V gene, CDR1 is WSHSY and CDR2 is SAAADI. CDR3 length: 13 residues. This CDR3 reads CASSRTGVETQYF.

V is TRBV7-9 and J is TRBJ2-5; TCRdb outputs TRBD1, but without DNA this stays unchecked. Per germline, CDR1 SEHNR and CDR2 FQNEAQ (reference sequence). There are 15 residues in the CDR3. The CDR3 sequence: CASSPLRTGEETQYF. Supplemented by reference TRBV7-9 and TRBJ2-5, the full variable domain reads DTGVSQNPRHKITKRGQNVTFRCDPISEHNRLYWYRQTLGQGPEFLTYFQNEAQLEKSRLLSDRFSAERPKGSFSTLEIQRTEQGDSAMYLCASSPLRTGEETQYFGPGTRLLVL.